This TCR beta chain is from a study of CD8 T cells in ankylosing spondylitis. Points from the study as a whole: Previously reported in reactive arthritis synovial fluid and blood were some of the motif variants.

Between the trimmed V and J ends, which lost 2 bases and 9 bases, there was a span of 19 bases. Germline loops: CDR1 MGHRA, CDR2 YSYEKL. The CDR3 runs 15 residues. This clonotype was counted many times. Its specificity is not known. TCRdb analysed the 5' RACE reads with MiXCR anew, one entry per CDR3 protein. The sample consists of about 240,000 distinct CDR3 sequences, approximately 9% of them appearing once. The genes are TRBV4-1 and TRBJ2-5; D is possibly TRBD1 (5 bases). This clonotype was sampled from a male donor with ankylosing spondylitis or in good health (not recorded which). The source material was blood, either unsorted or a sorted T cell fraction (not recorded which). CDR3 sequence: CASSQLTTGPEPQYF. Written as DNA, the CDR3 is TGCGCCAGCAGCCAACTAACAACAGGCCCCGAGCCCCAGTACTTC.